Below, 28 T cell receptor beta chains from the same sample are listed, as sequenced in a study of blood T cell repertoires in COVID-19 (dated by TCRdb to 2019 to 2021). The method was the immunoSEQ multiplex PCR assay. TCRdb took this table from immuneACCESS and kept in-frame rearrangements with V and J called. Such tables lack part of the clones; where checked against another copy, unresolved V genes explain under half of the gap, and the rest is unexplained. Counted in this sample were about 150,000 clones; 84% of them appeared once. The ten largest make up around 2.7% of the sample. Material for sequencing was peripheral blood. The receptor set was obtained from a woman of 80 years or more with COVID-19, enrolled during active disease.

This chain links TRBV5-5 with TRBJ2-7; D remains ambiguous. This CDR3 has 16 amino acids. V shed 4 bases and J shed 2 bases, with 19 bases lying between them. Looked up from germline, CDR1 is SGHKS and CDR2 is YYEKEE (reference sequence). Here the CDR3 reads CASSVSSRIATYEQYF. The CDR3 DNA follows: TGTGCCAGCAGCGTATCCTCGAGAATAGCCACCTACGAGCAGTACTTC.

Comment on this clone: Other nucleotide sequences from this sample produce the same CDR3. The V gene is TRBV5-1, the J gene TRBJ2-5; D possibly corresponds to TRBD1 (5 bases). V was cut by 4 bases and J by 0 bases, with 10 bases left in between. Germline V gives CDR1 SGHRS, CDR2 YFSETQ. There are 14 residues in the CDR3. CDR3 DNA sequence: TGCGCCAGCAGCCTACAGGCGTACCAAGAGACCCAGTACTTC. It is translated as CASSLQAYQETQYF.

This clone came up once. Other DNA sequences in this sample translate to the same CDR3. The chain uses TRBV5-1 and TRBJ2-5, with D tentatively TRBD2 (6 bases). CDR3 length: 13 amino acids. The germline V gene has CDR1 SGHRS and CDR2 YFSETQ. Trimming stripped 0 bases from V and 5 bases from J, with 8 bases between. In DNA form, the CDR3 reads TGCGCCAGCAGCTTGGGCGCGGGGGAGACCCAGTACTTC. This codes for CASSLGAGETQYF.

This clone was observed a few times. The chain has TRBV2 and TRBJ2-3; perhaps TRBD1 as D (8 bases). This CDR3 region has 14 residues. Germline V gene sequence: CDR1 SNHLY, CDR2 FYNNEI. Trimming took off 5 bases at V and 5 bases at J, with 14 bases between the two ends. CDR3 bases: TGTGCCAGCAGTCCAGGGGGCGGGGGAGATACGCAGTATTTT. Translation: CASSPGGGGDTQYF.

This clone was detected once. The CDR3 DNA follows: TGTGCCAGCAGCTTAGGACAGGCCACCTACAATGAGCAGTTCTTC. It codes for CASSLGQATYNEQFF. The chain is built from TRBV11-2 and TRBJ2-1; tentatively, D is TRBD1 (6 bases). The V and J ends lost 1 base and 2 bases respectively, with 9 bases between them. The CDR3 spans 15 residues. Germline V lookup: CDR1 SGHAT, CDR2 FQNNGV. Variable domain in full (rest from reference TRBV11-2 and TRBJ2-1): EAGVAQSPRYKIIEKRQSVAFWCNPISGHATLYWYQQILGQGPKLLIQFQNNGVVDDSQLPKDRFSAERLKGVDSTLKIQPAKLEDSAVYLCASSLGQATYNEQFFGPGTRLTVL.

The chain uses TRBV19 and TRBJ2-2; maybe TRBD1 (6 bases). The CDR3 has 14 amino acids. CDR1 and CDR2 (germline): LNHDA, SQIVND (reference sequence). The V end lost 6 bases, the J end lost 4 bases, and 12 bases lay between the germline ends. The CDR3 reads CASRGQGITGELFF. The CDR3 DNA reads as TGTGCCAGTAGAGGCCAGGGGATCACCGGGGAGCTGTTTTTT.

This sequence joins TRBV3-1 (or the pseudogene TRBV3-2) and TRBJ1-2; D is uncertain. The V and J ends lost 1 base and 3 bases respectively, with 6 bases between them. Germline CDR1 and CDR2: LGHDT and YNNKEL (reference sequence). There are 13 residues in the CDR3. In nucleotides, the CDR3 is TGTGCCAGCAGCCAAGTACTGGACTATGGCTACACCTTC. This translates into CASSQVLDYGYTF.

V gene TRBV10-3 combines with J gene TRBJ1-5, with a tentative D call TRBD1 (6 bases). V lost 2 bases, J lost 3 bases, and 8 bases lay in between. The CDR3 consists of 14 residues. The germline gives CDR1 ENHRY, CDR2 SYGVKD. The chain's CDR3 is CAISENRANQPQHF. In DNA, the CDR3 is TGTGCCATCAGTGAGAACAGGGCCAATCAGCCCCAGCATTTT.

The V gene is TRBV10-3, the J gene TRBJ1-2; D not certain. Germline V lookup: CDR1 ENHRY, CDR2 SYGVKD. The CDR3 has 16 amino acids. The V and J ends lost 4 bases and 3 bases respectively, with 18 bases between them. Written as DNA, the CDR3 is TGTGCCATCAGTGGCCCCTACCCGAGGAACCACTATGGCTACACCTTC. Its protein is CAISGPYPRNHYGYTF.

The chain joins TRBV24-1 to TRBJ2-3; 10 positions agree with TRBD1. CDR1 and CDR2 (germline): KGHDR, SFDVKD. The CDR3 sequence is 15 residues long. V was clipped by 7 bases and J by 7 bases; unmatched bases: 10. CDR3 nucleotide sequence: TGTGCCACCAGAGAACCCGGGACAGGGGAGAATACGCAGTATTTT. It codes for CATREPGTGENTQYF.

The chain recombines TRBV27 with TRBJ2-4; 7 nucleotides line up with TRBD1. CDR1 MNHEY and CDR2 SMNVEV come from the germline V gene (reference sequence). This CDR3 spans 14 amino acids. Germline trimming cut 2 bases from V and 6 bases from J; bases unmatched to any gene: 4. This CDR3 is CASSLRRQGNIQYF. The CDR3 region has the DNA TGTGCCAGCAGTTTACGGCGACAGGGAAACATTCAGTACTTC.

The rearrangement uses TRBV6-6 and TRBJ2-1; TRBD2 aligns across 11 bases. The trim removed 1 base at V and 9 bases at J, leaving 8 bases unmatched. The CDR3 spans 16 residues. Germline values: CDR1 MNHNY, CDR2 SVGAGI (reference sequence). Written as DNA, the CDR3 is TGTGCCAGCAGTTACTTGCTAGCGGGAGGTTGGGGTGAGCAGTTCTTC. Protein: CASSYLLAGGWGEQFF.

The chain combines TRBV5-4 with TRBJ2-3; 7 bases are a match to TRBD1. The CDR3 loop spans 14 amino acids. The germline V gene encodes CDR1 SGHNT and CDR2 YYREEE (reference sequence). The V segment lost 3 bases and the J segment 0 bases; nucleotides outside the gene matches: 1. CDR3 sequence reads: CASSWDSSTDTQYF. The CDR3 DNA sequence: TGTGCCAGCAGCTGGGACAGCAGCACAGATACGCAGTATTTT. The whole variable domain, filled in from reference TRBV5-4 and TRBJ2-3, reads ETGVTQSPTHLIKTRGQQVTLRCSSQSGHNTVSWYQQALGQGPQFIFQYYREEENGRGNFPPRFSGLQFPNYSSELNVNALELDDSALYLCASSWDSSTDTQYFGPGTRLTVL.

CDR3 sequence (DNA): TGTGCCAGTAGACAACAGGGGGCTCGGGAGACCCAGTACTTC. Translation: CASRQQGARETQYF. The chain has TRBV19 and TRBJ2-5, with 9 bases matching TRBD1. CDR3 size: 14 residues. V was clipped by 6 bases and J by 5 bases; unmatched bases: 7. Germline V gene sequence: CDR1 LNHDA, CDR2 SQIVND (reference sequence).

As for this clone: Its ends do not fully match the called genes, so a read error is possible. The CDR3 region has the DNA TGTGCCAGCAGTTCTATCCTAACTAGCACAGAGTGGGATTTT. It codes for CASSSILTSTEWDF. The genes are TRBV6-5 and TRBJ2-3; tentative D call: TRBD2 (6 bases). This CDR3 is built from 14 residues. Germline CDR1 MNHEY, CDR2 SVGAGI.

This chain uses TRBV5-6 with TRBJ2-7; 9 bases align to TRBD1. Germline V lookup: CDR1 SGHDT, CDR2 YYEEEE. The V gene end was trimmed by 3 bases and the J gene end by 4 bases; junction bases not matched to a gene: 2. The CDR3 is made up of 13 amino acids. CDR3 DNA sequence: TGTGCCAGCAGCTCGGGACAGGGATACGAGCAGTACTTC. This translates into CASSSGQGYEQYF.

V is TRBV6-5 and J is TRBJ2-2; 7 bases are a match to TRBD1. CDR3 length: 14 amino acids. J was trimmed by 1 base and V by 6 bases; bases with no gene match: 2. The germline CDR1 and CDR2 sequences are MNHEY and SVGAGI. The CDR3 protein is CASRRQGNTGELFF. CDR3 DNA sequence: TGTGCCAGCAGACGACAGGGGAACACCGGGGAGCTGTTTTTT.

CDR3 bases: TGTGCCAGCAGCGTACAGGGGCTCGTCCGCACAGATACGCAGTATTTT. It is translated as CASSVQGLVRTDTQYF. V and J are TRBV9 and TRBJ2-3, with TRBD1 as a possible D gene (6 bases). The V end lost 1 base, the J end lost 1 base, and 13 bases lay between the germline ends. The CDR3 sequence is 16 residues long. The germline gives CDR1 SGDLS, CDR2 YYNGEE.

J is TRBJ2-5 and V is TRBV27; weak D call: TRBD2 (6 bases). V gave up 6 bases and J gave up 5 bases, with 22 bases separating them. The CDR3 sequence is 16 residues long. Germline values: CDR1 MNHEY, CDR2 SMNVEV (reference sequence). The CDR3 DNA reads TGTGCCAGCAGCCGAGGGGCAATGGGGCTAGCGGAGACCCAGTACTTC. Protein: CASSRGAMGLAETQYF.

This clone was recorded only once. The rearrangement joins TRBV28 to TRBJ1-2; D perhaps matches TRBD1 (5 bases). The CDR3 is 12 amino acids. V lost 8 bases and J lost 2, with 9 bases in between. Germline CDR1 MDHEN, CDR2 SYDVKM. The CDR3 loop is CASLGQNYGYTF. The CDR3 nucleotides read TGTGCCAGCTTGGGGCAGAACTATGGCTACACCTTC.

This chain uses TRBV6-8 with TRBJ1-6; TRBD1 aligns across 10 bases. CDR1 and CDR2 (germline): MNHGY, SAAAGT. V dropped 6 bases and J dropped 7; count of bases not matched to a gene: 3. The CDR3 has 14 residues. CDR3 bases: TGTGCCAGCAGCCCGGGACAGGGGAATTCACCCCTCCACTTT. This encodes CASSPGQGNSPLHF.

V and J are TRBV28 and TRBJ2-7; 10 nucleotides match TRBD1. In germline, CDR1 is MDHEN, CDR2 SYDVKM. CDR3 length: 15 amino acids. The V gene end was trimmed by 5 bases and the J gene end by 5 bases; junction bases not matched to a gene: 9. This chain's CDR3 is CASSPPGQGKNEQYF. The CDR3 DNA reads TGTGCCAGCAGTCCCCCGGGACAGGGGAAAAACGAGCAGTACTTC.

V and J are TRBV9 and TRBJ1-5, with 7 nucleotides matching TRBD1. The CDR3 totals 15 residues. Trimming cost V 3 bases and J 4 bases; bases outside gene matches: 7. Germline V lookup: CDR1 SGDLS, CDR2 YYNGEE. The CDR3 protein is CASSGHGTDNQPQHF. The CDR3 DNA reads TGTGCCAGCAGCGGACACGGGACAGATAATCAGCCCCAGCATTTT.

The chain uses TRBV9 and TRBJ2-5; 14 bases are a match to TRBD2. CDR1 and CDR2 from the germline V gene are SGDLS and YYNGEE. The length of the CDR3 is 18 residues. Trimming cost V 4 bases and J 4 bases; bases outside gene matches: 12. DNA for the CDR3: TGTGCCAGCAGCCCCACTACGGGACTAGCGGGGGCGGGAGAGACCCAGTACTTC. Its translation is CASSPTTGLAGAGETQYF.

The chain has TRBV15 and TRBJ2-3; 12 positions agree with TRBD2. Trimming took 5 bases from V and 0 from J; bases not matched to a gene: 3. Germline V lookup: CDR1 LNHNV, CDR2 YYDKDF (reference sequence). This CDR3 has 16 residues. The CDR3 DNA is TGTGCCACCAGCTTTGGGACTAGCGGGAGCACAGATACGCAGTATTTT. Amino acids: CATSFGTSGSTDTQYF.

The rearrangement uses TRBV2 and TRBJ1-5, with 8 bases identical to TRBD1. V gave up 6 bases and J gave up 7 bases; unmatched junction bases: 5. The germline V gene encodes CDR1 SNHLY and CDR2 FYNNEI. The CDR3 is 13 residues long. CDR3 nucleotides: TGTGCCAGCAGCGGACAGGGCATCCAGCCCCAGCATTTT. Protein: CASSGQGIQPQHF. Drawing the rest from reference TRBV2 and TRBJ1-5, the complete variable domain is EPEVTQTPSHQVTQMGQEVILRCVPISNHLYFYWYRQILGQKVEFLVSFYNNEISEKSEIFDDQFSVERPDGSNFTLKIRSTKLEDSAMYFCASSGQGIQPQHFGDGTRLSIL.

The chain couples TRBV10-3 to TRBJ2-1, with a tentative D call TRBD1 (6 bases). Germline V gene data show CDR1 as ENHRY and CDR2 as SYGVKD. The V gene lost 6 bases and the J gene lost 10 bases, with 16 bases spanning the gap. CDR3 length: 13 residues. In DNA, the CDR3 is TGTGCCATCAGCATCCTACAGGGTCAAGAGCAGTTCTTC. Translation gives CAISILQGQEQFF.

The CDR3 nucleotides read TGTGCCAGCAGGGACAGGGGGAATCAGCCCCAGCATTTT. Protein sequence: CASRDRGNQPQHF. This chain links TRBV6-6 with TRBJ1-5, with 10 bases fitting TRBD1. The germline V gene encodes CDR1 MNHNY and CDR2 SVGAGI (reference sequence). Trimming took 6 bases from V and 4 from J; bases not matched to a gene: 0. The CDR3 covers 13 residues.